This T cell receptor beta chain comes out of a study of blood T cell repertoires in COVID-19. The overall study: The United States, Italy and Spain supplied acute and convalescent COVID-19 samples. In each case, the material was cDNA or gDNA derived from T cells, B-cell-depleted T cells, or PBMCs.

Germline CDR1 LGHNA, CDR2 YSLEER. The V and J ends lost 0 bases and 1 base, in that order; junction bases with no gene match: 5. This CDR3 comprises 17 residues. Source study methods: Quantification of nucleated cells was approximated via reference gene primer amplification. The method was immunoSEQ multiplex PCR; TCRdb's version includes in-frame clones alone and lacks a portion of them. D and trimming come from the DNA, and the V and J calls and clone size come from that table. The sample shows around 13,000 clones, less than 95% of them seen only once. Material for sequencing was peripheral blood. The V and J genes are TRBV4-3 and TRBJ2-2; TRBD2 matches 7 bases. The sequence was collected from a human donor in a cohort sampled during active COVID-19. The CDR3 nucleotides read TGCGCCAGCAGCCAAGACGTGGGCGGGGGGAACACCGGGGAGCTGTTTTTT. It codes for CASSQDVGGGNTGELFF.